These 13 T cell receptor beta chains were all obtained from the same sample, sequenced in a study of siplizumab effects on memory and regulatory T cells. Profiled with immunoSEQ multiplex PCR; TCRdb holds only in-frame clones, not every one. Among about 100,000 clones listed, more than 85% were seen once. Input material: CD4+ T cells sorted from blood. The receptors originated from a human donor in good health.

The rearrangement uses TRBV11-3 and TRBJ2-1, with D possibly being TRBD1 or TRBD2 (5 bases each). Germline V gives CDR1 SGHNT, CDR2 YENEEA. Trimming removed 5 bases from V and 5 bases from J, with 10 bases in between. The CDR3 loop spans 13 amino acids. The CDR3 is CASSLGANNEQFF. For the CDR3, the DNA is TGTGCCAGCAGCCTCGGGGCGAACAATGAGCAGTTCTTC.

This chain links TRBV7-2 with TRBJ2-1; a possible D gene is TRBD2 (5 bases). Germline lookup yields CDR1 SGHTA and CDR2 FQGNSA. The CDR3 is 13 residues long. V was clipped by 5 bases and J by 5 bases, with 10 bases between them. DNA of the CDR3: TGTGCCAGCAGCCGTACCGGGAACAATGAGCAGTTCTTC. Encoded protein: CASSRTGNNEQFF.

This clone was counted a single time. The chain is built from TRBV18 and TRBJ1-2; D remains ambiguous. This CDR3 has 14 residues. V was clipped by 2 bases and J by 2 bases, with 9 bases between them. The germline V gene has CDR1 KGHSH and CDR2 LQKENI. DNA of the CDR3: TGTGCCAGCTCACCAACGGAGAGAAACTATGGCTACACCTTC. Translated: CASSPTERNYGYTF.

With regard to this clone: Germline is not matched at one junction end, which may reflect a read error. The chain uses TRBV19 and TRBJ2-4; tentative D call: TRBD1 (6 bases). Germline-derived CDR1 and CDR2 are LNHDA and SQIVND (reference sequence). The CDR3 is 13 amino acids. The CDR3 nucleotides are TGTGCCAGCCGGATGCCAGGAACAGGGAGTTTACACTTC. Amino acids: CASRMPGTGSLHF.

This sequence joins TRBV29-1 and TRBJ2-1, with D perhaps matching TRBD1 (9 bases). V was cut by 3 bases and J by 15 bases, with 18 bases left in between. The CDR3 is made up of 12 amino acids. CDR1 is SQVTM, CDR2 ANQGSEA, per germline. CDR3 amino acids: CSVDGTGTSRFF. CDR3 nucleotides: TGCAGCGTTGACGGGACAGGGACTAGTCGGTTCTTC.

V and J are TRBV28 and TRBJ2-3; D is undetermined. Trimming shortened V by 2 bases and J by 5 bases, and 5 bases separated the two germline ends. Germline V CDR1 and CDR2: MDHEN, SYDVKM. The CDR3 sequence is 12 residues long. In DNA, the CDR3 is TGTGCCAGCAGTTTAATGGAAGATACGCAGTATTTT. This translates into CASSLMEDTQYF.

The chain carries TRBV30 and TRBJ1-4; 12 bases fit TRBD1. There are 14 residues in the CDR3. Germline CDR1 is GTSNPN and CDR2 is SVGIG (reference sequence). J lost 8 bases, V lost 4 bases, and 5 bases had no gene match. CDR3 DNA: TGTGCCTGGATGGGACAGGGGGCTAGGGAAAAACTGTTTTTT. Its protein product is CAWMGQGAREKLFF.

The gene calls are TRBV5-4 and TRBJ1-2; D is uncertain. The ends were cut back, 0 bases at V and 8 bases at J, with 5 bases in the middle. The length of the CDR3 is 11 residues. Germline CDR1 is SGHNT and CDR2 is YYREEE (reference sequence). CDR3 in DNA: TGTGCCAGCAGCTTGGATGGAGGCTACACCTTC. Translating gives CASSLDGGYTF.

The chain combines TRBV6-1 with TRBJ2-1; D remains unclear. This CDR3 is built from 11 residues. Germline V gene sequence: CDR1 MNHNS, CDR2 SASEGT. Trimming removed 3 bases at V and 13 bases at J, with 10 bases between. CDR3 sequence (DNA): TGTGCCAGCAGTGAGGGCACTATTCAGTTCTTC. It is translated as CASSEGTIQFF.

The chain employs TRBV5-1 and TRBJ2-3; a possible D gene is TRBD2 (5 bases). Germline-derived CDR1 and CDR2 are SGHRS and YFSETQ. V gave up 0 bases and J gave up 6 bases, with 11 bases separating them. This CDR3 has 14 amino acids. The CDR3 spells CASSLGAVADTQYF. The CDR3 region has the DNA TGCGCCAGCAGCTTGGGAGCAGTAGCGGATACGCAGTATTTT.

V usage is TRBV7-6 and J usage is TRBJ2-2; no clear D. V was clipped by 6 bases and J by 0 bases, with 8 bases between them. The CDR3 loop spans 14 amino acids. Germline V gives CDR1 SGHVS, CDR2 FNYEAQ. CDR3: CASSGQANTGELFF. The CDR3 DNA reads TGTGCCAGCAGTGGTCAGGCGAACACCGGGGAGCTGTTTTTT.

In DNA, the CDR3 is TGTGCCAGCATTATGGACAGCTACGAGCAGTACTTC. Its protein is CASIMDSYEQYF. This chain connects TRBV2 to TRBJ2-7; TRBD1 is a possible D gene (6 bases). Germline V gene lookup returns CDR1 SNHLY and CDR2 FYNNEI. This CDR3 spans 12 amino acids. Trimming left V 7 bases short and J 3 bases short, with 10 bases between.

This chain connects TRBV7-9 to TRBJ2-5; D perhaps matches TRBD1 (6 bases). V dropped 0 bases and J dropped 5 bases, with 7 bases sitting between them. This CDR3 is built from 13 residues. The V gene's germline CDR1 is SEHNR and CDR2 FQNEAQ (reference sequence). CDR3 sequence (DNA): TGTGCCAGCAGCTTAGCAGGGGGTGAGACCCAGTACTTC. It translates to CASSLAGGETQYF.